Below, one TCR beta chain is given with its context. Its antigen has not been determined. No base qualities exist here, and no much larger clone lies one base off it. One collaborating source in Seattle enrolled patients during active infection and followed them longitudinally through the course of disease. Whole blood was collected in K2EDTA tubes by collaborating institutions according to the institutions' own protocols. Collaborator samples were shipped for TCRbeta analysis as frozen whole blood, isolated PBMCs, or DNA extracted from either sample type. CDR1 and CDR2 are drawn from the germline V gene: SGHVS, FNYEAQ. The CDR3 runs 17 amino acids, cysteine and phenylalanine included. The DNA shown is the 51-base CDR3, in frame from base 1. Trimming takes 5 bases from V and 1 base from J, and the germline ends sit 18 bases apart. The data originate from a study of blood T cell repertoires in COVID-19 (dated by TCRdb to between 2020 and 2021). Looking at the study overall: Samples from collaborators originated in the United States, Italy and Spain and spanned both the acute and convalescent phases of COVID-19. The prospective study material was composed of cDNA or gDNA derived from T cells, B-cell-depleted T cells, or PBMCs. The dataset comprised deeply sampled blood TCRbeta repertoires from subjects exposed to, actively infected with, or recovered from COVID-19. The repertoires were released in a freely available public database intended as a resource for research on the immune response to SARS-CoV-2. Samples were obtained from the ongoing ImmuneRACE study (first 160 participants) and from about 1,300 subjects provided by 6 global collaborators. Sample metadata almost always included a de-identified subject ID, COVID-19 status, age in years and sex. Where available, HLA class I and class II types were obtained from metadata supplied by the sample provider rather than from assay-based typing. Broad study findings and their caveats: How much clinical and demographic metadata was included differed by source and by participant, and the metadata was provided uncurated.

TCRbeta CDR3 regions were amplified from genomic DNA using the immunoSEQ Assay, a bias-controlled multiplex PCR. Regarding the original processing steps: The number of nucleated cells in each sample was estimated by amplification of reference gene primers within the assay. Sequence reads were collapsed and filtered to measure the absolute abundance of every unique TCRbeta CDR3 rearrangement. For each sample, productive Simpson clonality was calculated as the square root of Simpson's diversity index over productive rearrangements. TCRdb carries this immuneACCESS record with in-frame sequences only. Its versions omit some clonotypes, under half of them owing to an unresolved V gene in the studies checked, with the rest unexplained. That table supplies the V and J calls and clone size; D and trimming were determined from the DNA. Counted in this sample were hundreds of thousands of clones; 85% to 90% of them appeared once. The ten most abundant clones make up 7.3% of the sample.

Sequencing was carried out using peripheral blood. The chain couples TRBV7-6 to TRBJ1-5, with the D segment identity uncertain. This receptor was identified in a woman between 65 and 79 years old with COVID-19, enrolled during active disease. CDR3 protein: CASSPSLGLGSNQPQHF. The DNA sequence is as follows: TGTGCCAGCAGCCCTAGCCTGGGGTTGGGGAGCAATCAGCCCCAGCATTTT.